Detailed here is one T cell receptor (beta chain). Looked up from germline, CDR1 is MNHNY and CDR2 is SVGAGI (reference sequence). Trimming took 7 bases from V and 9 from J, leaving 16 bases between them. The CDR3 consists of 13 residues. The sample is drawn from a study of T cell changes during pregnancy in multiple sclerosis. Clones were read by immunoSEQ multiplex PCR, and TCRdb kept only the in-frame ones, dropping some. This table holds approximately 46,000 clones, approximately 90% found once. The chain joins TRBV6-6 to TRBJ2-4; D is ambiguous. The TCR was taken from a female donor with multiple sclerosis, enrolled in a pregnancy study. Specimen: CD8+ T cells from peripheral blood mononuclear cells, collected in the second trimester of pregnancy. The CDR3 loop reads CASNGYALGIQYF. In nucleotides, the CDR3 is TGTGCCAGCAACGGTTACGCCCTTGGCATTCAGTACTTC.